A single sample is the source of the 24 T cell receptor beta chains below, sequenced in a study of cytomegalovirus exposure and HLA in healthy donors. PCR involved 60 Vbeta and 13 Jbeta primers. This table comes from immunoSEQ multiplex PCR, and its TCRdb copy is limited to in-frame clones, with some not included. The repertoire holds around 130,000 clones, with less than 10% as singletons. Source material: PBMCs. The receptors shown here come from a middle-aged woman in good health and CMV-seropositive.

This sequence joins TRBV13 and TRBJ2-6, with a possible D match to TRBD2 (7 bases). Germline V gene sequence: CDR1 PRHDT, CDR2 FYEKMQ (reference sequence). This CDR3 is built from 19 residues. V was pared by 0 bases and J by 1 base, with 16 bases between. The CDR3 bases are TGTGCCAGCAGCTTAGGTGCGGGGGTGGGGGCTTCTGGGGCCAACGTCCTGACTTTC. Translating gives CASSLGAGVGASGANVLTF.

This clone was seen a handful of times. The CDR3 region is CASRPQGLYGYTF. DNA for the CDR3: TGTGCCAGCAGACCACAGGGCCTCTATGGCTACACCTTC. The V and J genes are TRBV6-5 and TRBJ1-2, with D possibly being TRBD1 (6 bases). CDR3 length: 13 amino acids. Trimming pared 6 bases from V and 4 bases from J, leaving 12 bases between. From germline, CDR1 is MNHEY and CDR2 SVGAGI.

The chain joins TRBV19 to TRBJ2-5; D may be TRBD1 (6 bases). V was shortened by 5 bases and J by 5 bases, with 12 bases between the two germline ends. Germline CDR1 and CDR2: LNHDA and SQIVND (reference sequence). This CDR3 region has 13 residues. In DNA, the CDR3 is TGTGCCAGTAGTGTACAGGGCTGGGAGACCCAGTACTTC. As protein: CASSVQGWETQYF.

There are a few counts of this clone. This chain links TRBV5-4 with TRBJ2-1; D may be TRBD2 (7 bases). Deletions cut 4 bases from V and 0 bases from J, with 14 bases between. This CDR3 has 16 amino acids. CDR1 and CDR2 from the germline V gene are SGHNT and YYREEE (reference sequence). The CDR3 DNA follows: TGTGCCAGCAGCCCCGCGGGGGCGAGCTCCTACAATGAGCAGTTCTTC. It specifies CASSPAGASSYNEQFF.

The rearrangement joins TRBV7-2 to TRBJ1-2, with a tentative D call TRBD1 (6 bases). The CDR3 sequence is 16 residues long. V lost 1 base and J lost 0, with 12 bases in between. The germline V gene encodes CDR1 SGHTA and CDR2 FQGNSA. The DNA of the CDR3 is TGTGCCAGCAGCTTAGACGGACAGAATTCTAACTATGGCTACACCTTC. It encodes CASSLDGQNSNYGYTF.

This clone was recorded a few times. The chain uses TRBV7-3 and TRBJ2-2; D might be TRBD1 (5 bases). Germline V lookup: CDR1 SGHTA, CDR2 FQGTGA. Trimming stripped 5 bases from V and 0 bases from J, with 13 bases between. The CDR3 loop spans 16 amino acids. In nucleotides, the CDR3 is TGTGCCAGCAGCCAAAGGGGCGGCGCGAACACCGGGGAGCTGTTTTTT. Translated, it gives CASSQRGGANTGELFF.

This chain joins TRBV5-1 and TRBJ2-7; D remains ambiguous. CDR1 and CDR2 from the germline V gene are SGHRS and YFSETQ. The length of the CDR3 is 14 residues. The ends were cut back, 4 bases at V and 2 bases at J, with 13 bases in the middle. CDR3 nucleotides: TGCGCCAGCAGCCTTGCCATCCACACCTACGAGCAGTACTTC. Protein product: CASSLAIHTYEQYF.

The CDR3 spells CASSVEGTEGEETQYF. CDR3 bases: TGTGCCAGCAGCGTAGAAGGGACAGAAGGGGAAGAGACCCAGTACTTC. V and J are TRBV5-8 and TRBJ2-5; 7 bases match TRBD1. CDR1 SGHTS and CDR2 YDEGEE come from the germline V gene. The V gene end was trimmed by 4 bases and the J gene end by 3 bases; junction bases not matched to a gene: 12. CDR3 size: 16 residues. Supplemented by reference TRBV5-8 and TRBJ2-5, the full variable domain reads EAGVTQSPTHLIKTRGQQATLRCSPISGHTSVYWYQQALGLGLQFLLWYDEGEERNRGNFPPRFSGRQFPNYSSELNVNALELEDSALYLCASSVEGTEGEETQYFGPGTRLLVL.

The chain joins TRBV11-2 to TRBJ2-3; 10 bases are shared with TRBD2. The trim removed 2 bases at V and 1 base at J, leaving 3 bases unmatched. The CDR3 runs 16 residues. Germline V gene data show CDR1 as SGHAT and CDR2 as FQNNGV. Here the CDR3 reads CASSLSGGARTDTQYF. CDR3 in DNA: TGTGCCAGCAGCTTAAGCGGGGGGGCCCGCACAGATACGCAGTATTTT.

The rearrangement uses TRBV4-1 and TRBJ2-3; D is possibly TRBD1 (6 bases). Per the germline V gene, CDR1 is MGHRA and CDR2 is YSYEKL. The CDR3 length is 17 residues. V was shortened by 2 bases and J by 3 bases, with 18 bases between the two germline ends. The CDR3 nucleotides are TGCGCCAGCAGCCAAACTGGGGGCCGAGGAGTGACAGATACGCAGTATTTT. Residues: CASSQTGGRGVTDTQYF.

This clone appeared many times. The chain joins TRBV9 to TRBJ2-5, with D possibly matching TRBD1 (5 bases). This CDR3 has 13 amino acids. Trimming took 1 base from V and 4 from J, leaving 8 bases between them. Germline loops: CDR1 SGDLS, CDR2 YYNGEE. The CDR3 protein is CASSVRQLETQYF. The CDR3 bases are TGTGCCAGCAGCGTAAGACAGCTAGAGACCCAGTACTTC.

This clone was detected only a few times. V usage is TRBV5-1 and J usage is TRBJ2-7, with 12 bases fitting TRBD1. Germline-derived CDR1 and CDR2 are SGHRS and YFSETQ. This CDR3 has 15 amino acids. V shed 1 base, J shed 7 bases, and the junction held 6 bases outside the gene matches. The CDR3 region has the DNA TGCGCCAGCAGCTTGCGGGACAGGGGGCTAGGTGAGCAGTACTTC. It is translated as CASSLRDRGLGEQYF. The full variable domain, in which reference TRBV5-1 and TRBJ2-7 provide the parts outside the CDR3, is KAGVTQTPRYLIKTRGQQVTLSCSPISGHRSVSWYQQTPGQGLQFLFEYFSETQRNKGNFPGRFSGRQFSNSRSEMNVSTLELGDSALYLCASSLRDRGLGEQYFGPGTRLTVT.

This clone was detected only a few times. The chain joins TRBV5-1 to TRBJ2-3, with 9 bases lining up with TRBD1. The J segment lost 4 bases and the V segment lost 5 bases, leaving 5 bases of the junction unmatched. The CDR3 is 14 residues long. Germline CDR1 is SGHRS and CDR2 is YFSETQ. The CDR3, as DNA: TGCGCCAGCAGGGGGACAGGGAAGCCAGATACGCAGTATTTT. The encoded protein is CASRGTGKPDTQYF.

In this sample, this clone turned up a few times. The chain employs TRBV5-1 and TRBJ2-3; 7 nucleotides line up with TRBD1. The germline V gene encodes CDR1 SGHRS and CDR2 YFSETQ. The CDR3 has 16 amino acids. J gave up 6 bases and V 4 bases, and 14 bases lay outside the gene matches. The CDR3 loop reads CASSQTGTVPLDTQYF. CDR3 DNA: TGCGCCAGCAGCCAGACCGGGACAGTCCCCTTGGATACGCAGTATTTT. The complete variable domain, with remaining parts taken from reference TRBV5-1 and TRBJ2-3, reads KAGVTQTPRYLIKTRGQQVTLSCSPISGHRSVSWYQQTPGQGLQFLFEYFSETQRNKGNFPGRFSGRQFSNSRSEMNVSTLELGDSALYLCASSQTGTVPLDTQYFGPGTRLTVL.

The rearrangement joins TRBV23-1 to TRBJ1-1; D is perhaps TRBD1 (5 bases). TRBV23-1 is noted as an ORF with a role that remains uncertain. Trimming cost V 4 bases and J 9 bases, with 12 bases left between them. This CDR3 comprises 12 residues. The DNA of the CDR3 is TGCGCCAGCAGTCGTTCGCGGGGCAAAGCTTTCTTT. As protein: CASSRSRGKAFF.

This clone has a handful of counts. The gene calls are TRBV25-1 and TRBJ1-2; 7 bases match TRBD1. This CDR3 has 12 amino acids. Germline CDR1 and CDR2: MGHDK and SYGVNS. The V gene end was trimmed by 8 bases and the J gene end by 4 bases; junction bases not matched to a gene: 4. The CDR3: CASATGAYGYTF. CDR3 nucleotide sequence: TGTGCCAGCGCCACAGGGGCCTATGGCTACACCTTC.

This clone was detected a few times. The chain carries TRBV7-3 and TRBJ2-1; D is unresolved. Trimming removed 5 bases from V and 4 bases from J, with 12 bases in between. The germline gives CDR1 SGHTA, CDR2 FQGTGA. The CDR3 consists of 14 residues. The CDR3 reads CASSPSPRYNEQFF. The CDR3 nucleotides read TGTGCCAGCAGCCCCTCCCCCCGGTACAATGAGCAGTTCTTC.

The V call is TRBV6-1, the J call TRBJ2-2, with D unresolved. Trimming left V 3 bases short and J 3 bases short, with 5 bases between. Germline CDR1 reads MNHNS; CDR2 reads SASEGT. CDR3 length: 13 residues. The CDR3 coding sequence is TGTGCCAGCAGTGAGCAGGACACCGGGGAGCTGTTTTTT. It is translated as CASSEQDTGELFF.

The V and J genes are TRBV2 and TRBJ2-7, with 11 bases matching TRBD2. There are 19 residues in the CDR3. The germline V gene encodes CDR1 SNHLY and CDR2 FYNNEI. The V gene end was trimmed by 7 bases and the J gene end by 2 bases; junction bases not matched to a gene: 19. The CDR3 here is CASTDLGTSGVKPTYEQYF. CDR3 bases: TGTGCCAGCACCGATCTAGGGACTAGCGGTGTTAAACCTACCTACGAGCAGTACTTC.

This clone turned up a few times. The chain combines TRBV18 with TRBJ2-2; D not resolved. Germline assignment: CDR1 KGHSH and CDR2 LQKENI. Trimming shortened V by 3 bases and J by 4 bases, and 12 bases separated the two germline ends. This CDR3 has 15 residues. The CDR3: CASSPRQTFTGELFF. The DNA of the CDR3 is TGTGCCAGCTCACCGCGCCAAACCTTCACCGGGGAGCTGTTTTTT.

This clone was seen a handful of times. The rearrangement joins TRBV6-1 to TRBJ2-7; D is unclear. CDR3 length: 11 amino acids. Trimming shortened V by 7 bases and J by 3 bases, and 7 bases separated the two germline ends. Looked up from germline, CDR1 is MNHNS and CDR2 is SASEGT. The CDR3: CASIRSYEQYF. CDR3 DNA sequence: TGTGCCAGCATTAGGAGCTACGAGCAGTACTTC.

The chain couples TRBV11-2 to TRBJ1-2; 8 bases are shared with TRBD1. The CDR3 length is 13 residues. CDR1 and CDR2 from the germline V gene are SGHAT and FQNNGV. The V segment lost 5 bases and the J segment 6 bases; nucleotides outside the gene matches: 5. The CDR3 loop is CASSRGTGDGYTF. In DNA, the CDR3 is TGTGCCAGCAGCCGCGGGACAGGAGATGGCTACACCTTC.

This clone was seen only a few times. The DNA of the CDR3 is TGTGCCAGTAATCCCTTCGCTAGGGGGGGTGAGCAGTTCTTC. Amino acids: CASNPFARGGEQFF. The chain is built from TRBV19 and TRBJ2-1; a weak D match, TRBD2 (7 bases). Trimming removed 7 bases at V and 9 bases at J, with 19 bases between. CDR1 is LNHDA, CDR2 SQIVND, per germline (reference sequence). The CDR3 totals 14 residues.

The gene calls are TRBV27 and TRBJ2-7, with D possibly being TRBD2 (6 bases). This CDR3 contains 12 residues. V was clipped by 7 bases and J by 6 bases, with 13 bases between them. CDR1 MNHEY and CDR2 SMNVEV come from the germline V gene (reference sequence). In DNA form, the CDR3 reads TGTGCCAGCACCCACATGGGGGGCGAGCAGTACTTC. This sequence encodes CASTHMGGEQYF.